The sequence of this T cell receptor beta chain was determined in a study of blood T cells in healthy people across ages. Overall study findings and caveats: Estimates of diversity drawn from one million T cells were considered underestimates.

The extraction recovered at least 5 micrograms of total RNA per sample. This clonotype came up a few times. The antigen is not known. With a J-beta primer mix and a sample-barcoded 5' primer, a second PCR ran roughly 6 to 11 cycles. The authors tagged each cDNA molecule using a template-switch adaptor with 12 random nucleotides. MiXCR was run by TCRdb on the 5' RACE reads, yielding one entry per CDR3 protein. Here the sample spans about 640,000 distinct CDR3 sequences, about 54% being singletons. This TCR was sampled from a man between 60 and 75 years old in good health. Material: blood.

The CDR3 DNA reads as TGTGCCAGCAGCTTAGTAGCGGGGACAGATACGCAGTATTTT. Protein product: CASSLVAGTDTQYF. The chain recombines TRBV7-2 with TRBJ2-3; 8 bases align to TRBD2. V lost 1 base, J lost 3 bases, and 0 bases stayed unmatched. This CDR3 has 14 amino acids. Looked up from germline, CDR1 is SGHTA and CDR2 is FQGNSA.